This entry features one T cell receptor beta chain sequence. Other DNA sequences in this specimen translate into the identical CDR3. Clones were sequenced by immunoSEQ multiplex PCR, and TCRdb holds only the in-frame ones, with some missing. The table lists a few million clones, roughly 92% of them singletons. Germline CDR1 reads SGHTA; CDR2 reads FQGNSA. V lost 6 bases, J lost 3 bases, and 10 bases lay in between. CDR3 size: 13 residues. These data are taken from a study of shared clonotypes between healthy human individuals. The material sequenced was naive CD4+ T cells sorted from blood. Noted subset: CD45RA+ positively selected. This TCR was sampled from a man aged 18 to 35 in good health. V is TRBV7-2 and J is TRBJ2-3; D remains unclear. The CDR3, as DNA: TGTGCCAGCAGTTATACTTCAACAGATACGCAGTATTTT. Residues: CASSYTSTDTQYF.